This TCR beta chain comes out of a study of T cells after yellow fever vaccination (dated by TCRdb to about 2019). The study in broad terms: Libraries from fractions with low cell numbers were prepared with the SMART-Seq v4 Ultra Low Input RNA kit. To follow T-cell clones before and after both primary and booster YFV17D yellow fever vaccination, bulk TCR alpha and beta repertoires underwent longitudinal sequencing. Blood was drawn at multiple timepoints before and after primary and secondary immunization, with bulk PBMC replicates and cell subsets isolated. Two healthy male donors, one aged 18 to 29 and one aged 30 to 40 years, were included in the cohort.

TCR cDNA was synthesized by 5'RACE template switching, through which a universal primer site and unique molecular identifiers were introduced. cDNA synthesis was primed from both the TCR alpha and TCR beta constant segments. Libraries were amplified in two PCR steps, with sample barcodes and sequencing adapters added in the second step. Sequencing of libraries was performed on Illumina HiSeq 2500 (2x100 bp) or NovaSeq (2x150 bp). The original pipeline was this. Reads were demultiplexed and collapsed into UMI consensus sequences with MIGEC, and V(D)J alignment was performed with MiXCR. Vaccine-responding clonotypes were defined with edgeR using replicate PBMC samples, requiring FDR below 0.01 and a log2 fold change above 5 up to day 15. CD4 or CD8 identity was assigned to each bulk clonotype according to whether the clonotype was present at higher abundance in the sequenced CD4 repertoire or the sequenced CD8 repertoire. TCRdb reworked the public reads: Q25 trimming with fastp, MiXCR clone assembly, productive beta chains retained. Rows are unified per CDR3 protein, each entry keeping the most common DNA and genes. The V and J calls and clone size come from TCRdb's table, not from the authors' own analysis. The sample has roughly 500,000 distinct CDR3 sequences on record, 15% to 20% of them singletons. The ten largest clones capture around 15% of the sample.

Its CDR3 holds 14 amino acids, cysteine through phenylalanine. Only CDR3 DNA is held: 42 bases, read in frame from base 1. The germline V gene supplies CDR1 KGHSH and CDR2 LQKENI. V ends up 4 bases short and J 8 bases short, with an unmatched junction base count of 10. General findings and caveats noted by the study authors: Only a couple of donors were included in the study, so the extent to which the findings can be generalized is limited. The secondary T-cell response was weaker than the primary response but faster, peaking on day 5 instead of day 15. A small fraction of clonotypes showed up in both the CD4 and CD8 compartments, probably as a result of convergent recombination. FACS-sorted repertoires could contain abundant contaminating clonotypes from the bulk population, so computational filtering was required. After the booster, most of the clones that had expanded following primary vaccination were detected again (96% of CD4 and 85% to 90% of CD8), which suggests that memory was broadly maintained.

What the treatment or condition label conveys for this sample: live attenuated yellow fever vaccine strain. At every blood-draw timepoint, two biological replicates of bulk PBMCs were collected. PBMCs were isolated from peripheral blood using a standard Ficoll-Paque protocol. TriZol was used to extract RNA from bulk PBMCs, CD4 and CD8 fractions, and dextramer-positive and dextramer-negative fractions. The table lists this clonotype with a few counts. Which antigen it targets is not known. Base qualities are not at hand, and no much larger clone is one base apart. This sequence originates from a man aged 30-40 years who received the YFV17D yellow fever vaccine. The sequence joins TRBV18 to TRBJ1-2; TRBD1 lines up with 7 middle nucleotides. The material sequenced was PBMCs, taken 15 days after the yellow fever booster vaccination. The CDR3 loop reads CASSRRQGDRGYTF. DNA sequence: TGTGCCAGCTCACGCCGACAGGGAGACAGGGGCTACACCTTC.